Described below is a single T cell receptor (beta chain) sequence and its context. The data belong to a study of T-cell reconstitution after alpha-beta-depleted transplantation in children. Unique molecular identifiers were incorporated into the prepared TCRbeta library. TCRdb used MiXCR to reprocess the PCR reads, holding one entry per CDR3 protein. The sample consists of around 480,000 distinct CDR3 sequences, 32% of them appearing once. CDR1 is MNHEY and CDR2 is SVGAGI in the germline V gene. Trimming took 2 bases from V and 8 from J, leaving 8 bases between them. The CDR3 is 12 amino acids. This TCR was sampled from a human donor who donated a stem cell graft to a child with aplastic anemia. The material was PBMCs from the stem cell graft donor, obtained from the stem cell graft. The chain has TRBV6-5 and TRBJ2-3; no firm D call. The CDR3 reads CASSYRTGTQYF. CDR3 bases: TGTGCCAGCAGTTACCGGACCGGTACGCAGTATTTT.